The rows below give T cell receptor beta chains drawn from one sample of a study of shared clonotypes between healthy human individuals. This table comes from immunoSEQ multiplex PCR, and its TCRdb copy is limited to in-frame clones, with some not included. The data hold 1.6 million or so clones, with 96% observed a single time. The sequencing sample was made of naive CD4+ T cells sorted from blood. Every receptor here comes from a man aged 25 to 45 in good health. The CDR3 runs from the conserved cysteine through the conserved F or W. The D gene is left open where the match is weak. The size entry is marked missing in some rows and otherwise reads once, few, many or a size class.

len,j_gene,abundance,d_gene,v_gene,CDR3nt,CDR3aa
15,TRBJ2-7,-,-,TRBV13,TGTGCCAGCGCGAAGGGGGGGCGGCGGCCCTACGAGCAGTACTTC,CASAKGGRRPYEQYF
16,TRBJ1-5,-,-,TRBV6-5,TGTGCCAGCAGTTATCGGTGGGGGAATGGCAATCAGCCCCAGCATTTT,CASSYRWGNGNQPQHF
15,TRBJ1-2,-,-,TRBV19,TGTGCCAGTAGCCCCACCTTGGAAGCTAACTATGGCTACACCTTC,CASSPTLEANYGYTF
16,TRBJ2-7,-,TRBD1,TRBV7-3,TGTGCCAGCAGCCTAATCGTTGGGACAGCCCCCTACGAGCAGTACTTC,CASSLIVGTAPYEQYF
14,TRBJ2-7,-,-,TRBV6-1,TGTGCCAGCCGCCGGACAGCGATATCCTACGAGCAGTACTTC,CASRRTAISYEQYF
12,TRBJ2-4,-,-,TRBV5-1,TGCGCCAGCAGCTTACAGGGAAACATTCAGTACTTC,CASSLQGNIQYF
13,TRBJ1-1,-,-,TRBV6-6,TGTGCCAGCAGTTATACGGGGGGCACTGAAGCTTTCTTT,CASSYTGGTEAFF
15,TRBJ1-2,-,-,TRBV7-8,TGTGCCAGCAGCTTAGAAGCGGGGTCGGGCTATGGCTACACCTTC,CASSLEAGSGYGYTF
13,TRBJ1-1,once,-,TRBV28,TGTGCCAGCAGCCCCCCTGTGGGGGGGGAAGCTTTCTTT,CASSPPVGGEAFF
15,TRBJ2-2,-,-,TRBV11-2,TGTGCCAGCAGCTTGCAAGTAGGGAACACCGGGGAGCTGTTTTTT,CASSLQVGNTGELFF
17,TRBJ2-5,few,TRBD1,TRBV5-1,TGCGCCAGCAGCTTGGGTGGGACAGGGATATTGGAAGAGACCCAGTACTTC,CASSLGGTGILEETQYF
13,TRBJ2-2,once,-,TRBV7-2,TGTGCCAGCAGCCCCATTCTTGGCGGGGAGCTGTTTTTT,CASSPILGGELFF
17,TRBJ2-2,-,TRBD2,TRBV5-1,TGCGCCAGCAGCAACGGGACTAGCGGGAGTAGAACCGGGGAGCTGTTTTTT,CASSNGTSGSRTGELFF
15,TRBJ2-5,-,TRBD1,TRBV6-1,TGTGCCCACTCGAATGGGGACAGGGGGCGAGAGACCCAGTACTTC,CAHSNGDRGRETQYF
15,TRBJ1-1,-,-,TRBV28,TGTGCCAGCAGTTCCCCGGGGGAAATGAACACTGAAGCTTTCTTT,CASSSPGEMNTEAFF
16,TRBJ2-4,-,TRBD2,TRBV27,TGTGCCAGCAGTCACGGACTAGCAAAGGCCAAAAACATTCAGTACTTC,CASSHGLAKAKNIQYF
12,TRBJ1-1,-,-,TRBV10-3,TGTGCCATCAGTGTGTCGGGGACTGAAGCTTTCTTT,CAISVSGTEAFF
11,TRBJ2-7,once,-,TRBV20-1,TGCAGTGCTAGAGGGGCCCACGAGCAGTACTTC,CSARGAHEQYF
15,TRBJ2-1,-,TRBD2,TRBV28,TGTGCCAGCAGGCCCCGACTAGCTGGGTCTGGGGAGCAGTTCTTC,CASRPRLAGSGEQFF
14,TRBJ1-2,-,-,TRBV28,TGTGCCAGCAGTTTCGTCGGGGGGAAGGATGGCTACACCTTC,CASSFVGGKDGYTF
10,TRBJ2-7,-,-,TRBV2,TGTGCCAGCAGTGTAGGCGAGCAGTACTTC,CASSVGEQYF
12,TRBJ1-2,-,-,TRBV2,TGTGCCAGCAGTGTGCAGAACTATGGCTACACCTTC,CASSVQNYGYTF
15,TRBJ2-3,-,-,TRBV29-1,TGCAGCGTTGATAGAGACGGGGGCAGCACAGATACGCAGTATTTT,CSVDRDGGSTDTQYF
14,TRBJ1-2,few,-,TRBV5-4,TGTGCCAGCAGCCCGGGTCCAAGGGACTATGGCTACACCTTC,CASSPGPRDYGYTF
17,TRBJ2-7,-,-,TRBV4-1,TGCGCCAGCAGCCAAGGGGTCGGGACGGCGTACTCCTACGAGCAGTACTTC,CASSQGVGTAYSYEQYF
15,TRBJ2-5,-,TRBD2,TRBV6-6,TGTGCCAGCAGTTACCTAGCGGGAGCGGGAGGGACCCAGTACTTC,CASSYLAGAGGTQYF
15,TRBJ2-2,-,-,TRBV5-1,TGCGCCAGCAGCTTGGCCGGGCAAAACACCGGGGAGCTGTTTTTT,CASSLAGQNTGELFF
12,TRBJ2-3,-,-,TRBV18,TGTGCCAGCTCACCACAGGTAGATACGCAGTATTTT,CASSPQVDTQYF